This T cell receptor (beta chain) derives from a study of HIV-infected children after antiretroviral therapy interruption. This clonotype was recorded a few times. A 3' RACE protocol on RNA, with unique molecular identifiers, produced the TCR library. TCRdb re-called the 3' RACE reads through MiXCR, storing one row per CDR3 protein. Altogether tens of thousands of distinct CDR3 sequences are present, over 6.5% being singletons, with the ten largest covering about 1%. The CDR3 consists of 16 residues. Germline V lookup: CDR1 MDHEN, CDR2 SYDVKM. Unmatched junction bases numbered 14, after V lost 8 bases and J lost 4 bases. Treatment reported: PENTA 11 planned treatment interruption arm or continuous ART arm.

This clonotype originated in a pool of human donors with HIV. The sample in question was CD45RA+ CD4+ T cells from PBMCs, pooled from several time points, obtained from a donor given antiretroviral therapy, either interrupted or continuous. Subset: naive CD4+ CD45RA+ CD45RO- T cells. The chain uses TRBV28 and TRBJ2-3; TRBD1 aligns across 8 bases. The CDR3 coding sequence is TGTGCCAGCCGATCCAGGGGGCGCAGGTTTGCAGATACGCAGTATTTT. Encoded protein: CASRSRGRRFADTQYF.